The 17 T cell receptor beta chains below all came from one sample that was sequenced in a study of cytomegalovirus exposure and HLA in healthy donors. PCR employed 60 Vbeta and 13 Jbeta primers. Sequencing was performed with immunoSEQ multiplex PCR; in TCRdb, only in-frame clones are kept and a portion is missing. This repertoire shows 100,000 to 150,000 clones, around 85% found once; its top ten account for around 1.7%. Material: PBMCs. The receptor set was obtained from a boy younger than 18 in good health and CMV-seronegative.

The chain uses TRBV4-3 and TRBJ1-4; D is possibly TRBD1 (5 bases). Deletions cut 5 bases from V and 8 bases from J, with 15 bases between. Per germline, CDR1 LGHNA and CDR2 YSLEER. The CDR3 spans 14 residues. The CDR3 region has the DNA TGCGCCAGCAGCTCGGGCAGGGAAAGGGAAAAACTGTTTTTT. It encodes CASSSGREREKLFF.

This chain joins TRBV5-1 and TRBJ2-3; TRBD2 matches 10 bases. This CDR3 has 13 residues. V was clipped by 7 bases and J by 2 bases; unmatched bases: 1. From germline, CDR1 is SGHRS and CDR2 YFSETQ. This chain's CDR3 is CASGLAVTDTQYF. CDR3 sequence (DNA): TGCGCCAGCGGACTAGCGGTCACAGATACGCAGTATTTT.

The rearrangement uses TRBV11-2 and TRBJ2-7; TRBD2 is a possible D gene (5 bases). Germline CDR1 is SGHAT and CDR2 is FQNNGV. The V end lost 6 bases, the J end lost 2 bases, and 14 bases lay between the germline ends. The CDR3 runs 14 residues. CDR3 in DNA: TGTGCCAGCAGTCAGCCCGGGGTACCCTACGAGCAGTACTTC. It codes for CASSQPGVPYEQYF.

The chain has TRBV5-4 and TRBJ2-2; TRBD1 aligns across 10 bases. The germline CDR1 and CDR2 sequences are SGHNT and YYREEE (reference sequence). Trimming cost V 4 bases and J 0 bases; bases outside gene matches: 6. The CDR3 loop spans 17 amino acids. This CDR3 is CASSGGQGFANTGELFF. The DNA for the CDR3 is TGTGCCAGCAGCGGGGGACAGGGGTTCGCGAACACCGGGGAGCTGTTTTTT.

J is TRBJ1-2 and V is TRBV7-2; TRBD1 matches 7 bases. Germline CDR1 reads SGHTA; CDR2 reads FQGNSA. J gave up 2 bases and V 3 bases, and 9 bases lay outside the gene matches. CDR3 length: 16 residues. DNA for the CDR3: TGTGCCAGCAGCTTGGCAGCCGAGGACAGGAACTATGGCTACACCTTC. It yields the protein CASSLAAEDRNYGYTF.

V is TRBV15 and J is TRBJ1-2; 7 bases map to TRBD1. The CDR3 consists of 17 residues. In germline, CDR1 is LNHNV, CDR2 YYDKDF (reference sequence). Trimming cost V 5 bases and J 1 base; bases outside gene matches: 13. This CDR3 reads CATSARTGVIRNYGYTF. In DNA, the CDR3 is TGTGCCACCAGCGCCCGAACAGGGGTCATCCGTAACTATGGCTACACCTTC.

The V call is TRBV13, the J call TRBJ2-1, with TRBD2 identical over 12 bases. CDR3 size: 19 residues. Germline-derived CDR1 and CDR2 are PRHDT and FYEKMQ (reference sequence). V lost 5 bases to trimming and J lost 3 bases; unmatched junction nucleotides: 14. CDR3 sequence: CASSPVGGLAGKFYNEQFF. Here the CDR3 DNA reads TGTGCCAGCAGCCCCGTCGGAGGACTAGCGGGGAAATTCTACAATGAGCAGTTCTTC.

CDR3 nucleotides: TGTGCCAGCACTTGGGGCAGCCTGAACACTGAAGCTTTCTTT. Translated: CASTWGSLNTEAFF. The V gene is TRBV6-1, the J gene TRBJ1-1; weak D call: TRBD1 (5 bases). Germline V gene lookup returns CDR1 MNHNS and CDR2 SASEGT. The CDR3 extends over 14 amino acids. V lost 7 bases and J 0 bases, leaving 12 bases between the germline ends.

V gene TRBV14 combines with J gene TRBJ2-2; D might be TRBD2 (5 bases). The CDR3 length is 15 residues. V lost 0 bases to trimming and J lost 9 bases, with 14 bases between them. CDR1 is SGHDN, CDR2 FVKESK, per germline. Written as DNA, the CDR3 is TGTGCCAGCAGCCAAGACTCCGGGGTCCGAAGGGAGCTGTTTTTT. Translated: CASSQDSGVRRELFF.

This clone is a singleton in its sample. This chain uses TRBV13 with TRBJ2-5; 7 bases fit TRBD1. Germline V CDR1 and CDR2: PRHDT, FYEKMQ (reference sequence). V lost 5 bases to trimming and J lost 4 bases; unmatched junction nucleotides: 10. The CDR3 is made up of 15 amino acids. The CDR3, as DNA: TGTGCCAGCAGCGTCCAGGGGGTGGGCGGAGAGACCCAGTACTTC. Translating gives CASSVQGVGGETQYF.

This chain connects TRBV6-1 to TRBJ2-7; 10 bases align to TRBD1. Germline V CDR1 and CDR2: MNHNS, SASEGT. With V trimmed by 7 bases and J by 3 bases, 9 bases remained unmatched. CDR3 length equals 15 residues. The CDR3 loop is CASTDSRDRGYEQYF. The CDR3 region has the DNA TGTGCCAGCACTGACTCCCGGGACAGGGGCTACGAGCAGTACTTC.

This chain's CDR3 is CASSPRTGPRYEQYF. CDR3 bases: TGTGCCAGCAGTCCCCGGACAGGGCCCCGCTACGAGCAGTACTTC. The chain uses TRBV6-1 and TRBJ2-7; 8 nucleotides line up with TRBD1. This CDR3 is built from 15 residues. V gave up 5 bases and J gave up 3 bases; unmatched junction bases: 9. The germline CDR1 and CDR2 sequences are MNHNS and SASEGT.

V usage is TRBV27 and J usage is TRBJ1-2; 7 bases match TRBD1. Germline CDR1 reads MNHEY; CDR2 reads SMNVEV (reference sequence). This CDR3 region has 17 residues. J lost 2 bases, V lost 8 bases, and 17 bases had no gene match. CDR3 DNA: TGTGCCAGCTCCCCTTTAGCCAGGGGGACCCGGAACTATGGCTACACCTTC. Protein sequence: CASSPLARGTRNYGYTF.

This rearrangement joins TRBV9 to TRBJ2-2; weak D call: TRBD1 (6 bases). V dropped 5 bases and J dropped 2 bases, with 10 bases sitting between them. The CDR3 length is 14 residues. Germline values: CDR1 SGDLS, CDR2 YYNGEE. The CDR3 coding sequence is TGTGCCAGCAGGAGGGACACTAACACCGGGGAGCTGTTTTTT. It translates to CASRRDTNTGELFF.

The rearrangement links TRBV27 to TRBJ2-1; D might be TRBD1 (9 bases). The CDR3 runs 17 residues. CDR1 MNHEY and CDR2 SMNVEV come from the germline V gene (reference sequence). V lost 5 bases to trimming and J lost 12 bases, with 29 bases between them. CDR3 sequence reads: CASSARDRVGLGRLQFF. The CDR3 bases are TGTGCCAGCAGTGCCCGGGACAGGGTGGGACTAGGACGATTGCAGTTCTTC.

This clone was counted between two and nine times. As DNA, the CDR3 is TGCGCCAGCAGCGCCCACTTGCGCGGGAGCACAGATACGCAGTATTTT. Residues: CASSAHLRGSTDTQYF. The chain uses TRBV4-3 and TRBJ2-3; possible D gene TRBD2, 5 bases. Germline V gene sequence: CDR1 LGHNA, CDR2 YSLEER. Trimming removed 5 bases at V and 0 bases at J, with 15 bases between. This CDR3 region has 16 residues.

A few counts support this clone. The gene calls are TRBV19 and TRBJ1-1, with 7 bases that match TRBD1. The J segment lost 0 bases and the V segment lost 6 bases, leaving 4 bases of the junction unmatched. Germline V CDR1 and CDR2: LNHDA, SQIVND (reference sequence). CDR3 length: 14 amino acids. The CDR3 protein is CASRTGPMNTEAFF. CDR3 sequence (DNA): TGTGCCAGTAGGACAGGGCCTATGAACACTGAAGCTTTCTTT.